The 4 T cell receptor beta chains below all came from one sample that was sequenced in a study of shared clonotypes between healthy human individuals. Naivety among CD8 cells was defined by CD45RO negativity and positive CCR7 selection, thereby excluding terminally differentiated effector memory CD45RA+ cells. The protocol was immunoSEQ multiplex PCR, while the TCRdb copy is restricted to in-frame clones and leaves out a portion. The table records about 2.1 million clones, 85% to 95% of them present only once. Specimen: naive CD8+ T cells from PBMCs. Receptors were obtained from a man aged 18 to 35 in good health. Some clones in this sample may be carry-over from other donors' samples.

The genes are TRBV6-7 and TRBJ2-7; the match to TRBD2 covers 14 bases. TRBV6-7 is reported as an ORF; its role is uncertain. The CDR3 contains 16 residues. V lost 6 bases and J lost 1; bases outside the gene matches: 5. This CDR3 reads CASRGTSGSRSYEQYF. The DNA of the CDR3 is TGTGCCAGCAGGGGGACTAGCGGGAGCCGGTCCTACGAGCAGTACTTC.

The chain employs TRBV28 and TRBJ2-1; perhaps TRBD2 as D (6 bases). CDR1 and CDR2 from the germline V gene are MDHEN and SYDVKM. The CDR3 covers 16 residues. V gave up 0 bases and J gave up 1 base, with 10 bases separating them. CDR3 in DNA: TGTGCCAGCAGTTTATGGCGGGATAGGTCCTACAATGAGCAGTTCTTC. Translating it yields CASSLWRDRSYNEQFF.

Worth noting for this clone: This likely comes from a read error, as the CDR3 has no conserved phenylalanine or tryptophan at its end. The CDR3 protein is CASSLSHGEIYYGYTI. The CDR3 DNA follows: TGTGCCAGCAGTTTATCTCACGGGGAGATTTACTATGGCTACACCATC. V gene TRBV27 combines with J gene TRBJ1-2; D is ambiguous. Germline lookup yields CDR1 MNHEY and CDR2 SMNVEV (reference sequence). V lost 0 bases to trimming and J lost 3 bases, with 14 bases between them. The length of the CDR3 is 16 residues.

Note on this clone: Additional DNA sequences in this sample encode the identical CDR3. The chain couples TRBV28 to TRBJ2-2; 11 nucleotides align to TRBD2. The CDR3 loop spans 16 amino acids. CDR1 and CDR2 (germline): MDHEN, SYDVKM. V shed 3 bases, J shed 1 base, and the junction held 1 base outside the gene matches. The CDR3 region is CASSFGTSGNTGELFF. The CDR3 DNA reads TGTGCCAGCAGTTTTGGGACTAGCGGGAACACCGGGGAGCTGTTTTTT.